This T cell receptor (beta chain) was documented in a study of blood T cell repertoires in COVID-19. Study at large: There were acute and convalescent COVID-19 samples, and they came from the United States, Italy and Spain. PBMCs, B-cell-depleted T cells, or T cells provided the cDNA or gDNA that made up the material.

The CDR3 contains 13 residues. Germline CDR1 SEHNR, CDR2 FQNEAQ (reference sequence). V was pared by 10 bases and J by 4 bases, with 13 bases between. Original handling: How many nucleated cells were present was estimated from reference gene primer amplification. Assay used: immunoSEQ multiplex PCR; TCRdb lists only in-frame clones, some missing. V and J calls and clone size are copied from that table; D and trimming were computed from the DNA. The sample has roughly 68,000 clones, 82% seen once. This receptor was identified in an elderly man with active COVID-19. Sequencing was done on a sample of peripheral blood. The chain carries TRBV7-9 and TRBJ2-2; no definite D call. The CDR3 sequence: CATYQVGTGELFF. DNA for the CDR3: TGTGCCACCTACCAGGTTGGCACCGGGGAGCTGTTTTTT.